This T cell receptor (beta chain) was sequenced in a study of a mutant IDH1 vaccine in newly diagnosed glioma (dated by TCRdb to the early 2020s). For context, the study as a whole: The approximately 33 treated patients were approximately 60% male and roughly 40% female, with a mean age of around 40 years. Prior to enrollment, patients had been given standard therapy consisting of radiotherapy alone, temozolomide alone, or radiochemotherapy with temozolomide, with the combination given to most patients. Peripheral blood was drawn at six visits: V03 (baseline), V05, V07, V10, V12 and V13. Longitudinal TCRB deep sequencing was done for 25 treated patients, wherever samples were available for exploratory analyses. On the study overall, not on this receptor specifically: Across multiple MHC alleles, vaccine-induced immune responses were seen in 85% to 95% of patients. The authors noted that analyses of patient blood samples could not be reproduced because of sample limitations. Pseudoprogression appeared unrelated to alterations in the top peripheral T cell clonotypes detected by TCRB sequencing. Selection of PBMC samples for TCRB deep sequencing was based on availability.

CDR1 is given as SNHLY and CDR2 as FYNNEI, both from the germline V gene. The CDR3 goes from the cysteine to the phenylalanine over 15 residues. CDR3 DNA is the only sequence kept; it has 45 bases, read in frame from the first base. A distance of 15 bases separates the germline ends of V and J, which lose 7 bases and 0 bases respectively. Reading the label with the study, this specimen's time point is: baseline, week 1 (first vaccination visit). The sample's treatment or condition label, decoded: pre-vaccination baseline after standard-of-care therapy. The donors had newly diagnosed IDH1-mutant astrocytomas of WHO grade 3 or 4 that showed loss of nuclear ATRX. The samples were drawn from NOA16, a multicentre, single-arm, open-label phase I trial in Germany that tested a mutant IDH1 peptide vaccine in humans for the first time. For immunogenicity testing, the blood drawn at visit V03 was used as the baseline sample. Genomic DNA for TCRB sequencing was extracted from EDTA blood using the DNeasy Blood and Tissue Kit.

Regarding this clone: Which antigen it targets is not known. No base quality values were provided; no much bigger clone lies one nucleotide off.

Library preparation was by the immunoSEQ multiplex PCR assay. Rearranged TCR beta chain sequences were amplified using the hsTCRB Kit according to the manufacturer's protocol. TCRB libraries were sequenced on an Illumina MiSeq. The source study handled its data this way. The kit vendor's proprietary platform handled demultiplexing, trimming and gene mapping. TCRdb took this table from immuneACCESS and kept in-frame rearrangements with V and J called. Such tables lack part of the clones; where checked against another copy, unresolved V genes explain under half of the gap, and the rest is unexplained. V, J and clone size reflect that table, while D and trimming were determined from the DNA. The sample includes some 61,000 clones, with 80% to 90% observed a single time. The ten largest clonotypes hold under 3.5% of the sample.

The specimen comprised PBMCs, sampled from a glioma patient treated with radiotherapy, temozolomide or both. The V and J genes are TRBV2 and TRBJ1-2, with no confidently assigned D gene. The clonotype comes from a man aged 30 to 45 with glioma. The base sequence is TGTGCCAGCATAGACGGTTCCAGAGCTAACTATGGCTACACCTTC. Translation gives CASIDGSRANYGYTF.